Below, 5 T cell receptor beta chains from the same sample are listed, as sequenced in a study of cytomegalovirus exposure and HLA in healthy donors. PCR used 60 Vbeta primers and 13 Jbeta primers. The method was immunoSEQ multiplex PCR; TCRdb's version includes in-frame clones alone and lacks a portion of them. The sample consists of about 99,000 clones, 60% to 80% of them appearing once. The sample was PBMCs. The receptors originated from a man aged 55 to 70 in good health and CMV-seropositive.

The chain links TRBV7-2 to TRBJ2-5; TRBD2 agrees at 15 bases. With V trimmed by 4 bases and J by 2 bases, 2 bases remained unmatched. CDR1 SGHTA and CDR2 FQGNSA come from the germline V gene. This CDR3 is built from 16 residues. CDR3 sequence (DNA): TGTGCCAGCAGCTCGGGACTAGCGGGGGGACAAGAGACCCAGTACTTC. Amino acids: CASSSGLAGGQETQYF. Using reference TRBV7-2 and TRBJ2-5 for the parts outside the CDR3, the full variable domain is GAGVSQSPSNKVTEKGKDVELRCDPISGHTALYWYRQSLGQGLEFLIYFQGNSAPDKSGLPSDRFSAERTGGSVSTLTIQRTQQEDSAVYLCASSSGLAGGQETQYFGPGTRLLVL.

This clone was seen a handful of times. This chain uses TRBV6-5 with TRBJ1-1; D possibly corresponds to TRBD1 (6 bases). Germline V gives CDR1 MNHEY, CDR2 SVGAGI. V was clipped by 6 bases and J by 2 bases, with 10 bases between them. This CDR3 has 13 amino acids. CDR3 sequence (DNA): TGTGCCAGCAGACTACAGGGAAACACTGAAGCTTTCTTT. This encodes CASRLQGNTEAFF.

This clone was counted between two and nine times. The rearrangement uses TRBV4-2 and TRBJ2-1, with 9 bases aligning to TRBD2. The CDR3 consists of 15 residues. Germline CDR1 LGHNA, CDR2 YNFKEQ. J was trimmed by 10 bases and V by 0 bases; bases with no gene match: 7. The DNA for the CDR3 is TGTGCCAGCAGCCAAGATCCGGGACTAGCAAGGGAGCAGTTCTTC. This codes for CASSQDPGLAREQFF.

The genes are TRBV27 and TRBJ2-7, with D maybe TRBD2 (5 bases). Germline V gene sequence: CDR1 MNHEY, CDR2 SMNVEV (reference sequence). CDR3 length equals 12 residues. Trimming cost V 6 bases and J 4 bases, with 10 bases left between them. CDR3 in DNA: TGTGCCAGCAGCCAAGGAGGTTACGAGCAGTACTTC. It yields the protein CASSQGGYEQYF.

The V call is TRBV6-5, the J call TRBJ1-1; D ambiguous. CDR1 MNHEY and CDR2 SVGAGI come from the germline V gene. This CDR3 is 15 amino acids long. Trimming left V 0 bases short and J 0 bases short, with 8 bases between. CDR3 coding DNA: TGTGCCAGCAGTTACTCACAGAAACTGAACACTGAAGCTTTCTTT. Its translation: CASSYSQKLNTEAFF.